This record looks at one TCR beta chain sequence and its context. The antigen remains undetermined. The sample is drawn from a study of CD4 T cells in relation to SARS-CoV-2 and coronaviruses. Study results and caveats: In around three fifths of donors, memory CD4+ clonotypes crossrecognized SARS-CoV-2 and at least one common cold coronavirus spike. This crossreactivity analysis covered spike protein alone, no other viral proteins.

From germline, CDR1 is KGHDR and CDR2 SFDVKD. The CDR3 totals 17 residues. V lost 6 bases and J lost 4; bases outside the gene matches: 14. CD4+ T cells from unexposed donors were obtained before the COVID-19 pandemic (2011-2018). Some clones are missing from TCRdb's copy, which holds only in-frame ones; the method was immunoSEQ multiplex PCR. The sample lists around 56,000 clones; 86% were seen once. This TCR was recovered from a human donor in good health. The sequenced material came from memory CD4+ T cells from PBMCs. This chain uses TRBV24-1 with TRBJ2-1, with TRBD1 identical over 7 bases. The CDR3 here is CATSSGLRDREYNEQFF. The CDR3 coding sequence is TGTGCCACCAGTTCAGGGCTACGAGACAGGGAATACAATGAGCAGTTCTTC.